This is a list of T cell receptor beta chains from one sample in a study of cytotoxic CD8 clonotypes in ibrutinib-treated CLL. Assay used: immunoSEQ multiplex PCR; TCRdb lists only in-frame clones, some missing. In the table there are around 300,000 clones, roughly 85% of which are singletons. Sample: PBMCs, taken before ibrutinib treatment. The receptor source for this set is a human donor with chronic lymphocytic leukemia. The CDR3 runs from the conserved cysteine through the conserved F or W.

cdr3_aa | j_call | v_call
CSGKQGGGNTIYF | TRBJ1-3 | TRBV29-1
CASRPGLAGVGAIHEQFF | TRBJ2-1 | TRBV27
CASSRDFPPETQYF | TRBJ2-5 | TRBV7-7
CASSTTSGSLGEQFF | TRBJ2-1 | TRBV19
CASTPREGTGELFF | TRBJ2-2 | TRBV5-1
CAWKTAGNTIYF | TRBJ1-3 | TRBV30
CASSPRDPGPYEQYF | TRBJ2-7 | TRBV7-8
CASSLYINSGELFF | TRBJ2-2 | TRBV7-6
CASSPAGGHTEAFF | TRBJ1-1 | TRBV18
CASSLTTSGEETQYF | TRBJ2-5 | TRBV5-4
CACLGTRNTEAFF | TRBJ1-1 | TRBV30
CASSIGGVNTDTQYF | TRBJ2-3 | TRBV19
CAWSVRGLMNTEAFF | TRBJ1-1 | TRBV30
CASSFGPSYNEQFF | TRBJ2-1 | TRBV11-3
CASSLANYNEQFF | TRBJ2-1 | TRBV13
CASRQLGLAGANTDTQYF | TRBJ2-3 | TRBV28
CASSPRTKGGQPQHF | TRBJ1-5 | TRBV21-1
CASSTDRGRGTEAFF | TRBJ1-1 | TRBV5-1
CASNSYTSGIYNEQFF | TRBJ2-1 | TRBV5-1
CASSVYGSATQYF | TRBJ2-5 | TRBV9
CASNPGTSGSYEQFF | TRBJ2-1 | TRBV9
CASTRTSETYEQYF | TRBJ2-7 | TRBV5-1
CASSANGRALDTQYF | TRBJ2-3 | TRBV6-4
CASSPRQGRSTDTQYF | TRBJ2-3 | TRBV4-3
CASSGQGVLSGANVLTF | TRBJ2-6 | TRBV5-1
CASTFRPGDTQYF | TRBJ2-3 | TRBV19
CASITGSETAGELFF | TRBJ2-2 | TRBV19
CASSWGLWADTQYF | TRBJ2-3 | TRBV28
CASSVTGQDTEAFF | TRBJ1-1 | TRBV9
CASSPHRRAGDQETQYF | TRBJ2-5 | TRBV7-8
CASSLGRLGRAHNEQFF | TRBJ2-1 | TRBV7-3
CASSVSGFRETQYF | TRBJ2-5 | TRBV9
CASSLTSGIANEQFF | TRBJ2-1 | TRBV27
CASSEMGRDESGELFF | TRBJ2-2 | TRBV25-1
CASSLAATSNDEQYF | TRBJ2-7 | TRBV5-1
CASSLGRDYEQYF | TRBJ2-7 | TRBV7-2
CASSLVFEANEQFF | TRBJ2-1 | TRBV11-2
CASSFWGGSNQPQHF | TRBJ1-5 | TRBV5-4
CASSLIVQGAFF | TRBJ1-1 | TRBV28